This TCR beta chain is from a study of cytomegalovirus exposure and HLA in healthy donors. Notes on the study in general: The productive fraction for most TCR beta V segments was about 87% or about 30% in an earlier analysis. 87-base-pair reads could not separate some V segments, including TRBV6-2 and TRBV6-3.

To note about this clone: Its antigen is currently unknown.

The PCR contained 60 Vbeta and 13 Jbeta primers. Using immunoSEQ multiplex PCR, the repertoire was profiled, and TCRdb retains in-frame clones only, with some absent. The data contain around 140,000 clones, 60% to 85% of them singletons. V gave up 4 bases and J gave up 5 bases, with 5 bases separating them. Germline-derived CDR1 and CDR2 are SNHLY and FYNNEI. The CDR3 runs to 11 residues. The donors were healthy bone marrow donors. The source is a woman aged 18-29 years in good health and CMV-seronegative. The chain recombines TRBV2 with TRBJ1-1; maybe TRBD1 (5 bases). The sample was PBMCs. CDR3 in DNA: TGTGCCAGCAGTGGACAGACTGAAGCTTTCTTT. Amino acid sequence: CASSGQTEAFF.